The 30 T cell receptor beta chains given below trace back to one sample, sequenced in a study of cytomegalovirus exposure and HLA in healthy donors. Clones were read by immunoSEQ multiplex PCR, and TCRdb kept only the in-frame ones, dropping some. Found here are roughly 260,000 clones, nearly 90% of them singletons; the top ten hold 0.37%. Material: PBMCs. These receptors all come from a woman younger than 30 in good health and CMV-seronegative.

The V call is TRBV19, the J call TRBJ2-3, with a tentative D call TRBD2 (5 bases). This CDR3 is 14 amino acids long. Germline lookup yields CDR1 LNHDA and CDR2 SQIVND (reference sequence). Trimming left V 6 bases short and J 6 bases short, with 16 bases between. For the CDR3, the DNA is TGTGCCAGTAGCTTCAACCCCAGCGGCGATACGCAGTATTTT. Translating it yields CASSFNPSGDTQYF.

The rearrangement uses TRBV18 and TRBJ2-1; 7 positions agree with TRBD2. V lost 6 bases and J lost 4; bases outside the gene matches: 9. CDR3 size: 15 residues. CDR1 and CDR2 from the germline V gene are KGHSH and LQKENI. CDR3 region: CASSAGAGAYNEQFF. DNA of the CDR3: TGTGCCAGCTCCGCGGGAGCGGGTGCGTACAATGAGCAGTTCTTC.

This clone was seen once. CDR3 protein: CASSLLVNEQFF. The CDR3 coding sequence is TGTGCCAGCAGCTTGCTAGTCAATGAGCAGTTCTTC. The chain combines TRBV5-6 with TRBJ2-1, with no clear D. This CDR3 comprises 12 residues. Germline values: CDR1 SGHDT, CDR2 YYEEEE. Trimming stripped 1 base from V and 6 bases from J, with 5 bases between.

J is TRBJ1-1 and V is TRBV6-1; the D is unclear. Germline V gene lookup returns CDR1 MNHNS and CDR2 SASEGT. With 3 bases removed from V and 11 bases from J, the gap between germline ends came to 13 bases. The CDR3 loop spans 12 amino acids. CDR3 DNA: TGTGCCAGCAGTGACCGTAACGGTCGGGCTTTCTTT. This encodes CASSDRNGRAFF.

The gene calls are TRBV7-9 and TRBJ1-1, with no clear D. Looked up from germline, CDR1 is SEHNR and CDR2 is FQNEAQ (reference sequence). This CDR3 contains 16 residues. The ends were cut back, 5 bases at V and 5 bases at J, with 21 bases in the middle. The CDR3 nucleotides read TGTGCCAGCAGCCCCCCAAGAGTATCGGGAACAACTGAAGCTTTCTTT. Amino acids: CASSPPRVSGTTEAFF.

The rearrangement uses TRBV19 and TRBJ2-2, with 7 nucleotides matching TRBD2. This CDR3 region has 14 residues. Germline CDR1 reads LNHDA; CDR2 reads SQIVND (reference sequence). J lost 3 bases, V lost 10 bases, and 8 bases had no gene match. In nucleotides, the CDR3 is TGTGCCACAGCCGGACTAGTTTACACCGGGGAGCTGTTTTTT. Translated: CATAGLVYTGELFF. Combining the CDR3 with reference TRBV19 and TRBJ2-2 gives the whole variable domain DGGITQSPKYLFRKEGQNVTLSCEQNLNHDAMYWYRQDPGQGLRLIYYSQIVNDFQKGDIAEGYSVSREKKESFPLTVTSAQKNPTAFYLCATAGLVYTGELFFGEGSRLTVL.

This chain connects TRBV5-8 to TRBJ2-3; 10 nucleotides line up with TRBD2. This CDR3 contains 20 residues. The V gene's germline CDR1 is SGHTS and CDR2 YDEGEE. With 5 bases clipped from V and 0 bases from J, the junction kept 18 bases outside the gene matches. CDR3 residues: CASSMTWGYRTSGSTDTQYF. DNA for the CDR3: TGTGCCAGCAGTATGACTTGGGGCTACAGGACTAGCGGTAGCACAGATACGCAGTATTTT.

The chain has TRBV19 and TRBJ1-6; weak D call: TRBD1 (5 bases). Trimming took 7 bases from V and 7 from J, leaving 11 bases between them. Per germline, CDR1 LNHDA and CDR2 SQIVND (reference sequence). The CDR3 length is 13 residues. In DNA form, the CDR3 reads TGTGCCAGTATGCCAGGGAAGAATTCACCCCTCCACTTT. The encoded protein is CASMPGKNSPLHF.

The V gene is TRBV7-2, the J gene TRBJ1-2; 7 bases fit TRBD1. The V and J ends lost 4 bases and 8 bases, in that order; junction bases with no gene match: 7. Germline V gene lookup returns CDR1 SGHTA and CDR2 FQGNSA. The CDR3 sequence is 13 residues long. CDR3 in DNA: TGTGCCAGCAGCTCGATAGGGGGCGGCGGCTACACCTTC. Translation gives CASSSIGGGGYTF.

The V and J genes are TRBV5-1 and TRBJ2-2, with 8 bases identical to TRBD2. J gave up 1 base and V 1 base, and 3 bases lay outside the gene matches. The CDR3 length is 16 residues. The V gene's germline CDR1 is SGHRS and CDR2 YFSETQ. The CDR3 reads CASSLFSGGNTGELFF. The CDR3, as DNA: TGCGCCAGCAGCTTGTTCAGCGGGGGGAACACCGGGGAGCTGTTTTTT.

The chain recombines TRBV6-6 with TRBJ1-5, with 11 bases that match TRBD1. CDR1 MNHNY and CDR2 SVGAGI come from the germline V gene (reference sequence). V trimming: 6 bases; J trimming: 7 bases; junction bases outside the gene matches: 8. This CDR3 is 15 amino acids long. CDR3 sequence: CASRRDRGDGQPQHF. CDR3 DNA sequence: TGTGCCAGCAGGCGGGACAGGGGGGACGGGCAGCCCCAGCATTTT.

The gene calls are TRBV2 and TRBJ2-5; possible D gene TRBD2, 6 bases. This CDR3 contains 15 residues. The V gene's germline CDR1 is SNHLY and CDR2 FYNNEI. Trimming stripped 4 bases from V and 0 bases from J, with 12 bases between. The CDR3 reads CASSGWGLNQETQYF. CDR3 bases: TGTGCCAGCAGTGGATGGGGACTTAACCAAGAGACCCAGTACTTC.

The gene calls are TRBV4-3 and TRBJ2-1, with 9 bases aligning to TRBD2. The J segment lost 5 bases and the V segment lost 0 bases, leaving 8 bases of the junction unmatched. The germline CDR1 and CDR2 sequences are LGHNA and YSLEER. This CDR3 spans 17 amino acids. CDR3 in amino acids: CASSQDLSGGPNNEQFF. As DNA, the CDR3 is TGCGCCAGCAGCCAAGATTTGAGCGGGGGGCCCAACAATGAGCAGTTCTTC.

The CDR3 region has the DNA TGTGCCAGCAGCTTAGAGGCAGCGGGGCAAGAGACCCAGTACTTC. Its translation is CASSLEAAGQETQYF. This chain joins TRBV11-2 and TRBJ2-5, with TRBD2 matching 7 bases. J lost 2 bases, V lost 0 bases, and 3 bases had no gene match. CDR3 length: 15 amino acids. Looked up from germline, CDR1 is SGHAT and CDR2 is FQNNGV.

The chain links TRBV20-1 to TRBJ1-2, with no clear D. The V gene lost 3 bases and the J gene lost 1 base, with 3 bases spanning the gap. Per germline, CDR1 DFQATT and CDR2 SNEGSKA (reference sequence). This CDR3 contains 11 residues. CDR3 DNA sequence: TGCAGTGCTAGCAGTAACTATGGCTACACCTTC. Protein sequence: CSASSNYGYTF.

The chain joins TRBV7-2 to TRBJ2-5; D ambiguous. The CDR3 has 14 residues. CDR1 and CDR2 (germline): SGHTA, FQGNSA. Trimming took 2 bases from V and 4 from J, leaving 11 bases between them. As DNA, the CDR3 is TGTGCCAGCAGCTTATATGGCAGAGGAGAGACCCAGTACTTC. Residues: CASSLYGRGETQYF.

This clone was picked up one time. The J gene is TRBJ1-1, the V gene TRBV5-5; 10 bases map to TRBD1. The CDR3 contains 15 residues. Germline CDR1 is SGHKS and CDR2 is YYEKEE (reference sequence). V was clipped by 0 bases and J by 8 bases; unmatched bases: 7. The CDR3 loop is CASSLDDRGPIEAFF. The CDR3 DNA reads TGTGCCAGCAGCTTGGATGACAGGGGGCCCATCGAAGCTTTCTTT.

This clone was picked up a small number of times. CDR3: CASSGQGADEQYF. In DNA, the CDR3 is TGTGCCAGTAGTGGACAGGGGGCTGACGAGCAGTACTTC. The V call is TRBV19, the J call TRBJ2-7, with 11 bases that match TRBD1. J gave up 5 bases and V 5 bases, and 2 bases lay outside the gene matches. The germline gives CDR1 LNHDA, CDR2 SQIVND (reference sequence). The CDR3 spans 13 residues.

This chain connects TRBV7-3 to TRBJ2-3; a weak D match, TRBD2 (7 bases). The CDR3 is 15 residues long. V was cut by 0 bases and J by 2 bases, with 9 bases left in between. The germline V gene has CDR1 SGHTA and CDR2 FQGTGA. The CDR3 DNA follows: TGTGCCAGCAGCTTAACCGGGGGGCCCACAGATACGCAGTATTTT. It encodes CASSLTGGPTDTQYF.

V gene TRBV7-8 combines with J gene TRBJ2-7, with D unclear. The germline V and J ends were trimmed by 6 bases and 0 bases, with 15 bases remaining between them. The CDR3 has 15 residues. The germline gives CDR1 SGHVS, CDR2 FQNEAQ. The CDR3 here is CASRSEQSLSYEQYF. For the CDR3, the DNA is TGTGCCAGCAGATCCGAACAGAGTCTCTCCTACGAGCAGTACTTC.

J is TRBJ2-3 and V is TRBV9; 8 positions match TRBD2. This CDR3 has 16 amino acids. Germline CDR1 is SGDLS and CDR2 is YYNGEE. J gave up 5 bases and V 6 bases, and 14 bases lay outside the gene matches. CDR3 DNA: TGTGCCAGCAACACTGCCGGGACTAGTGTAAGAGATACGCAGTATTTT. Translated, it gives CASNTAGTSVRDTQYF.

The V and J genes are TRBV13 and TRBJ2-5, with D maybe TRBD1 (6 bases). Trimming stripped 3 bases from V and 5 bases from J, with 10 bases between. Germline V gives CDR1 PRHDT, CDR2 FYEKMQ (reference sequence). The CDR3 length is 13 residues. The CDR3 sequence is CASSFTGRETQYF. CDR3 coding DNA: TGTGCCAGCAGCTTCACAGGGCGGGAGACCCAGTACTTC.

J is TRBJ2-2 and V is TRBV11-3, with TRBD1 matching 8 bases. The CDR3 runs 17 residues. The V gene end was trimmed by 0 bases and the J gene end by 5 bases; junction bases not matched to a gene: 8. CDR1 is SGHNT, CDR2 YENEEA, per germline. The CDR3 DNA sequence: TGTGCCAGCAGCTTAGATCCTACAGGGGGATTAACCGGGGAGCTGTTTTTT. This codes for CASSLDPTGGLTGELFF.

The gene calls are TRBV5-4 and TRBJ2-7; D not certain. The CDR3 is made up of 13 amino acids. Trimming removed 3 bases at V and 4 bases at J, with 11 bases between. Germline assignment: CDR1 SGHNT and CDR2 YYREEE (reference sequence). CDR3 sequence (DNA): TGTGCCAGCAGCTCCTTTCGAGATTACGAGCAGTACTTC. Translation: CASSSFRDYEQYF.

The CDR3: CASSLRNSPLHF. The CDR3 nucleotides read TGTGCCAGCAGTCTCCGTAATTCACCCCTCCACTTT. The chain joins TRBV27 to TRBJ1-6; no reliable D call. Germline V gives CDR1 MNHEY, CDR2 SMNVEV (reference sequence). Trimming shortened V by 5 bases and J by 6 bases, and 5 bases separated the two germline ends. There are 12 residues in the CDR3.

V and J are TRBV27 and TRBJ2-6; a possible D gene is TRBD1 (6 bases). The germline V gene has CDR1 MNHEY and CDR2 SMNVEV (reference sequence). The germline V and J ends were trimmed by 8 bases and 1 base, with 12 bases remaining between them. The CDR3 is made up of 15 amino acids. CDR3 sequence reads: CASSITGSGANVLTF. The CDR3 bases are TGTGCCAGCTCTATAACAGGGTCTGGGGCCAACGTCCTGACTTTC.

The chain uses TRBV9 and TRBJ2-3, with 7 bases matching TRBD2. The CDR3 length is 16 residues. In germline, CDR1 is SGDLS, CDR2 YYNGEE. The trim removed 2 bases at V and 4 bases at J, leaving 10 bases unmatched. Written as DNA, the CDR3 is TGTGCCAGCAGCGTCGGGACTAAAGGGCCTTCAGATACGCAGTATTTT. Its translation: CASSVGTKGPSDTQYF.

The chain employs TRBV7-9 and TRBJ1-4; D gene unclear. Trimming cost V 7 bases and J 5 bases, with 14 bases left between them. Germline CDR1 and CDR2: SEHNR and FQNEAQ (reference sequence). This CDR3 has 14 amino acids. The DNA for the CDR3 is TGTGCCAGCACATCGAACATAGCAAATGAAAAACTGTTTTTT. This codes for CASTSNIANEKLFF.

Regarding this clone: The junction departs from germline at one end; a sequencing error may be responsible. The J gene is TRBJ2-7, the V gene TRBV7-2, with 15 bases matching TRBD2. CDR3 length: 18 amino acids. From germline, CDR1 is SGHTA and CDR2 FQGNSA. Here the CDR3 reads CASSSGTSGGHASNEQYF. CDR3 in DNA: TGTGCCAGCAGCTCCGGGACTAGCGGGGGGCACGCCTCCAACGAGCAGTACTTC.

This clone appeared a few times. This chain uses TRBV6-4 with TRBJ2-7; 7 positions agree with TRBD2. This CDR3 region has 15 residues. CDR1 and CDR2 from the germline V gene are MRHNA and SNTAGT. Trimming at V came to 8 bases and at J to 6 bases, leaving 16 bases not matched to a gene. Here the CDR3 DNA reads TGTGCCAGCTCCCCGGGAGGACTAGAAGTCTCCGAGCAGTACTTC. This sequence encodes CASSPGGLEVSEQYF.